This T cell receptor beta chain stems from a study of T cell repertoires in cytomegalovirus infection. Overall study findings and caveats: Adding up the frequency of public TCR beta families identified people who carried CMV plus the relevant HLA.

As for this clonotype: Its cognate antigen is unknown.

Using its own MiXCR run on the reads, TCRdb lists one record per CDR3 protein. This repertoire shows around 450,000 distinct CDR3 sequences, under 40% found once; its top ten account for roughly an eighth. Input material: PBMCs. This TCR came from a human donor in good health (CMV status not recorded). Some clones in this sample may be carry-over from other donors' samples.

The CDR3 spells CASSRGLAKPHEQFF. The DNA for the CDR3 is TGTGCCAGCAGTCGGGGACTAGCGAAGCCCCATGAGCAGTTCTTC. The J gene is TRBJ2-1, the V gene TRBV11-3; the match to TRBD2 covers 10 bases. This CDR3 comprises 15 residues. Unmatched junction bases numbered 10, after V lost 6 bases and J lost 8 bases. The V gene's germline CDR1 is SGHNT and CDR2 YENEEA.